A selection of T cell receptor beta chains follows, all from one sample in a study of T cells in Graves' hyperthyroidism and ophthalmopathy. TCRdb re-analysed the multiplex PCR reads in MiXCR, keeping a single row per CDR3 protein. The table records hundreds of thousands of distinct CDR3 sequences, approximately 24% of them present only once. The material sequenced was blood. These receptors all stem from a woman in her 40s with Graves' ophthalmopathy. The CDR3 runs from the conserved cysteine through the conserved F or W. The D gene is left open where the match is weak. The size of a clone is reported for some rows only, either as once, few or many, or as a class for expanded clones.

j_gene	abundance	v_gene	d_gene	CDR3nt	CDR3aa
TRBJ1-2	NA	TRBV2	NA	TGTGCCAGCGGGTCGGGAGGGAGAACCCTTCCCTATGGCTACACCTTC	CASGSGGRTLPYGYTF
TRBJ1-5	many	TRBV12-3/TRBV12-4	NA	TGTGCCAGCAGATTTGGATTTACCCAGCCCCAGCATTTT	CASRFGFTQPQHF
TRBJ2-7	many	TRBV6-1	TRBD2	TGTGCCAGCAGTGAAGCGTGGCTAGCGGGGCTCCACGAGCAGTGCTTC	CASSEAWLAGLHEQCF
TRBJ1-5	NA	TRBV12-3/TRBV12-4	TRBD1	TGTGCCAGCAGTTTTGGACAGGCTAACAATCAGCCCCAGCATTTT	CASSFGQANNQPQHF
TRBJ1-1	NA	TRBV6-1	NA	TGTGCCAGCAGCTCCGCCGCAGGGGTAGGGGCTGAAGCTTTCTTT	CASSSAAGVGAEAFF
TRBJ2-5	many	TRBV28	NA	TGTGCCAGCAGCCCGCTGGGCGGGGGCGGGGAGACCCAGTACTTC	CASSPLGGGGETQYF
TRBJ1-2	many	TRBV19	TRBD1	TGTGCCAGTAGCCGGACAGGGAGGGATGGCTACACCTTC	CASSRTGRDGYTF
TRBJ1-5	many	TRBV12-3/TRBV12-4	NA	TGTGCCAGCAGCCGGACGGCCAGCAATCAGCCCCAGCATTTT	CASSRTASNQPQHF
TRBJ2-1	many	TRBV6-2/TRBV6-3	NA	TGTGCCAGCAGTACCAACACAGACACAGGAGCGGGGTTCTTC	CASSTNTDTGAGFF
TRBJ2-2	NA	TRBV20-1	TRBD2	TGCAGTGCTAAAGGACTTTTTGGCGGGAGCTTTACCGGGGAGCTGTTTTTT	CSAKGLFGGSFTGELFF
TRBJ1-2	NA	TRBV20-1	NA	TGCAGTGCTAGCGTGCGGGGCTACACCTTC	CSASVRGYTF
TRBJ2-5	NA	TRBV12-3/TRBV12-4	TRBD2	TGTGCCAGCAGTCCTGGACTAGTCGGGGGAGAGACCCAGTACTTC	CASSPGLVGGETQYF
TRBJ2-5	many	TRBV10-2	NA	TGCGCCAGCACCGAGGAGTGGGAGACCCAGTACTTC	CASTEEWETQYF